This T cell receptor (beta chain) was captured in a study of blood T cell repertoires in COVID-19. Study-wide context: The cDNA or gDNA used as material had been derived from T cells, B-cell-depleted T cells, or PBMCs.

In the original workflow: Estimation of nucleated cell counts relied on the amplification of reference gene primers. Method: immunoSEQ multiplex PCR; TCRdb's copy keeps in-frame clones and lacks some. D and trimming come from the DNA, and the V and J calls and clone size come from that table. The data show hundreds of thousands of clones, with approximately 84% seen just once and about 2% held by the top ten. The CDR3 length is 16 residues. The germline CDR1 and CDR2 sequences are SGHVS and FNYEAQ. V lost 4 bases to trimming and J lost 4 bases; unmatched junction nucleotides: 9. The source is an elderly woman with acute or convalescent COVID-19. The sample was peripheral blood. J is TRBJ1-3 and V is TRBV7-6; 8 bases are shared with TRBD1. CDR3 in amino acids: CASSSTQGGLGNTIYF. CDR3 nucleotide sequence: TGTGCCAGCAGCTCTACACAGGGGGGTTTAGGAAACACCATATATTTT.